This passage covers 7 T cell receptor beta chains from one sample sequenced in a study of T cells in Graves' hyperthyroidism and ophthalmopathy (dated by TCRdb to the late 2010s). The method behind the library was multiplex PCR. Instrument on record: Illumina HiSeq 2000. TCR beta CDR3 regions were amplified from RNA transcripts. For the first round of RT-PCR on the TCR CDR3, the HTBI primer set was used together with the Qiagen OneStep RT-PCR kit. The public reads were reanalyzed by TCRdb: fastp trimming at Q25, MiXCR alignment, in-frame beta chains only. Duplicate CDR3 protein sequences are folded into a single record with the most common DNA and genes. Across this sample there are some 650,000 distinct CDR3 sequences, with more than 15% seen only once. The top ten constitute approximately 3.5% of the sample. What was sequenced was blood. The receptor set was obtained from a woman aged 40 to 50 with Graves' ophthalmopathy.

The chain is built from TRBV10-2 and TRBJ1-6; D is unclear. CDR1 WSHSY and CDR2 SAAADI come from the germline V gene. V was shortened by 4 bases and J by 7 bases, with 8 bases between the two germline ends. This CDR3 has 13 residues. CDR3 sequence (DNA): TGCGCCAGCAGTGGGATGGAAAATTCACCCCTCCACTTT. Residues: CASSGMENSPLHF.

This clonotype was recorded at least ten times. The chain couples TRBV29-1 to TRBJ2-3; D gene ambiguous. The CDR3 runs to 10 residues. Deletions cut 8 bases from V and 10 bases from J, with 13 bases between. CDR1 SQVTM and CDR2 ANQGSEA come from the germline V gene. The CDR3 protein is CSWGQSPQYF. The CDR3 coding sequence is TGCAGCTGGGGTCAGAGTCCGCAGTATTTT.

This clonotype has a count of ten or more. This chain connects TRBV5-1 to TRBJ2-7; 9 bases fit TRBD1. The CDR3 contains 16 residues. The V segment lost 0 bases and the J segment 1 base; nucleotides outside the gene matches: 5. Germline V gives CDR1 SGHRS, CDR2 YFSETQ. This CDR3 reads CASSLAPGTGSYEQYF. In DNA form, the CDR3 reads TGCGCCAGCAGCTTGGCACCCGGGACAGGGTCCTACGAGCAGTACTTC.

The chain links TRBV3-1 to TRBJ2-1; TRBD2 agrees at 10 bases. J lost 10 bases, V lost 4 bases, and 7 bases had no gene match. The germline V gene has CDR1 LGHDT and CDR2 YNNKEL (reference sequence). CDR3 length: 14 amino acids. CDR3 sequence: CASSLRLAGAEQFF. CDR3 bases: TGTGCCAGCAGCCTCCGGCTAGCGGGAGCCGAGCAGTTCTTC.

This clonotype was recorded many times. V is TRBV5-1 and J is TRBJ1-1, with unresolved D. CDR1 and CDR2 (germline): SGHRS, YFSETQ. The CDR3 sequence is 13 residues long. V gave up 1 base and J gave up 3 bases, with 7 bases separating them. CDR3 sequence (DNA): TGCGCCAGCAGCTTGATGGAGTACACTGAAGCTTTCTTT. Amino acid sequence: CASSLMEYTEAFF.

The chain couples TRBV19 to TRBJ2-7, with 7 bases fitting TRBD1. V lost 5 bases to trimming and J lost 3 bases; unmatched junction nucleotides: 1. The CDR3 loop spans 12 amino acids. The germline V gene has CDR1 LNHDA and CDR2 SQIVND (reference sequence). Here the CDR3 reads CASSDRDYEQYF. The CDR3 nucleotides are TGTGCCAGTAGTGACAGGGACTACGAGCAGTACTTC.

At least ten counts were recorded for this clonotype. The V call is TRBV28, the J call TRBJ2-1; 7 bases match TRBD2. CDR1 and CDR2 from the germline V gene are MDHEN and SYDVKM. The junction had 6 bases not matched to a gene; V was cut back by 7 bases and J by 9 bases. The CDR3 loop spans 12 amino acids. This chain's CDR3 is CASKKRDGEQFF. In DNA form, the CDR3 reads TGTGCCAGCAAGAAGCGGGACGGTGAGCAGTTCTTC.